A selection of T cell receptor beta chains follows, all from one sample in a study of OX40 agonist ivuxolimab in advanced cancers. Clones were read by immunoSEQ multiplex PCR, and TCRdb kept only the in-frame ones, dropping some. Counted here are about 37,000 clones, 87% occurring once; the ten biggest clones make up roughly 19%. The input for sequencing was CD4+ or CD8+ T cells sorted from blood, taken in a trial of the OX40 agonist ivuxolimab. The receptors here all came from an adult with an advanced solid tumor such as melanoma, head and neck, liver or kidney cancer. Both conserved end residues are part of each CDR3. A D gene is named only where the DNA matches it firmly. Clone size is not always given. Where it is, it says once, few, many or a class for expanded clones.

size | D | J | V | CDR3 | DNA
once | . | TRBJ2-7 | TRBV5-5 | CASSLIQFGGTISYEQYF | TGTGCCAGCAGCTTGATTCAGTTCGGCGGGACAATCTCCTACGAGCAGTACTTC
. | TRBD2 | TRBJ2-7 | TRBV7-9 | CASNSGGSYEQYF | TGTGCCAGCAATAGCGGGGGTAGTTACGAGCAGTACTTC
once | TRBD1 | TRBJ1-1 | TRBV28 | CASRFGTGDTEAFF | TGTGCCAGCAGATTCGGGACAGGGGACACTGAAGCTTTCTTT
. | . | TRBJ2-7 | TRBV6-5 | CASSSPGDEQYF | TGTGCCAGCAGTTCCCCGGGGGACGAGCAGTACTTC
. | TRBD2 | TRBJ2-3 | TRBV6-1 | CATREGYTDTQYF | TGTGCCACCAGGGAGGGTTACACAGATACGCAGTATTTT
. | TRBD1 | TRBJ2-3 | TRBV4-1 | CASSQVRRTGLTDTQYF | TGCGCCAGCAGCCAAGTTAGAAGGACAGGCTTAACAGATACGCAGTATTTT
. | . | TRBJ2-7 | TRBV2 | CASFLRDEQYF | TGTGCCAGCTTCCTCAGGGACGAGCAGTACTTC
. | . | TRBJ1-2 | TRBV4-3 | CASSQDKDSRYGYTF | TGCGCCAGCAGCCAAGATAAGGACAGTCGCTATGGCTACACCTTC
once | TRBD2 | TRBJ2-7 | TRBV9 | CASSVGGGRTYEQYF | TGTGCCAGCAGCGTGGGCGGGGGTAGAACCTACGAGCAGTACTTC
. | . | TRBJ1-5 | TRBV27 | CASSLYGGNNQPQHF | TGTGCCAGCAGTTTATACGGGGGTAACAATCAGCCCCAGCATTTT
few | TRBD1 | TRBJ1-1 | TRBV5-1 | CASSTRDRGARPLF | TGCGCCAGCAGCACCCGGGACAGGGGGGCCCGTCCTCTCTTT
few | . | TRBJ2-6 | TRBV6-1 | CASSVDSGANVLTF | TGTGCCAGCAGTGTTGACTCTGGGGCCAACGTCCTGACTTTC
few | . | TRBJ2-2 | TRBV2 | CASMRSGELFF | TGTGCCAGCATGAGGTCCGGGGAGCTGTTTTTT
. | TRBD2 | TRBJ2-7 | TRBV7-8 | CASSTSGGLVEQYF | TGTGCCAGCAGCACTAGCGGGGGCCTCGTCGAGCAGTACTTC
. | TRBD2 | TRBJ2-5 | TRBV25-1 | CASSDPAAGGPGTQYF | TGTGCCAGCAGTGACCCGGCGGCGGGGGGGCCGGGGACCCAGTACTTC
. | . | TRBJ1-1 | TRBV30 | CAWSEQGNTEAFF | TGTGCCTGGAGTGAGCAGGGTAACACTGAAGCTTTCTTT
. | . | TRBJ1-5 | TRBV6-1 | CASNDPLLVVSNQPQHF | TGTGCCAGCAATGACCCCCTCCTCGTCGTTAGCAATCAGCCCCAGCATTTT
. | . | TRBJ1-5 | TRBV30 | CAWTPQGDRNQPQHF | TGTGCCTGGACCCCTCAGGGCGATCGGAATCAGCCCCAGCATTTT
. | . | TRBJ2-7 | TRBV19 | CASSSSASSYEQYF | TGTGCCAGTAGTTCATCGGCAAGCTCCTACGAGCAGTACTTC
medium-sized | . | TRBJ2-3 | TRBV7-6 | CASSQTQSTDTQYF | TGTGCCAGCAGCCAGACCCAGAGCACAGATACGCAGTATTTT
. | . | TRBJ1-1 | TRBV6-5 | CASSVEGRTEAFF | TGTGCCAGCAGTGTCGAGGGGAGGACTGAAGCTTTCTTT
once | . | TRBJ2-5 | TRBV7-2 | CASSSGAGETQYF | TGTGCCAGCAGCTCGGGAGCCGGAGAGACCCAGTACTTC
. | . | TRBJ2-7 | TRBV14 | CASSHRYRTARDEQYF | TGTGCCAGCAGCCACCGATATAGAACGGCCCGGGACGAGCAGTACTTC
. | TRBD2 | TRBJ2-7 | TRBV6-1 | CASRQSGVGNEQYF | TGTGCCAGCCGACAAAGCGGGGTAGGGAACGAGCAGTACTTC
. | TRBD2 | TRBJ2-3 | TRBV5-1 | CASSPTRRLAGLSTDTQYF | TGCGCCAGCAGTCCCACCCGGAGACTAGCGGGGCTTAGCACAGATACGCAGTATTTT
few | . | TRBJ2-2 | TRBV10-3 | CAISNGTENTGELFF | TGTGCCATCAGTAACGGGACGGAGAACACCGGGGAGCTGTTTTTT
few | . | TRBJ1-1 | TRBV19 | CASSIVISREAFF | TGTGCCAGTAGTATAGTTATCTCCCGTGAAGCTTTCTTT
. | TRBD1 | TRBJ2-4 | TRBV6-5 | CASSYGQGFKNIQYF | TGTGCCAGCAGTTACGGACAGGGCTTCAAAAACATTCAGTACTTC
. | TRBD1 | TRBJ1-1 | TRBV5-5 | CASRPQGATEAFF | TGTGCCAGCAGGCCACAGGGGGCCACTGAAGCTTTCTTT
once | . | TRBJ2-5 | TRBV6-5 | CASSGPETQETQYF | TGTGCCAGCAGTGGTCCGGAGACCCAAGAGACCCAGTACTTC
. | . | TRBJ1-2 | TRBV9 | CASTLHVTGYTF | TGTGCCAGCACCTTACATGTGACAGGCTACACCTTC
. | . | TRBJ1-3 | TRBV5-6 | CASSQIDTGTRDGNTIYF | TGTGCCAGCAGCCAAATTGATACCGGGACGCGTGATGGAAACACCATATATTTT
. | . | TRBJ1-5 | TRBV10-2 | CASGGGGNQPQHF | TGCGCCAGTGGAGGAGGGGGCAATCAGCCCCAGCATTTT
. | TRBD1 | TRBJ2-7 | TRBV27 | CASKFGTDSYEQYF | TGTGCCAGCAAGTTCGGGACAGACTCCTACGAGCAGTACTTC
. | . | TRBJ2-3 | TRBV7-9 | CASSLDSVGGDTQYF | TGTGCCAGCAGCTTAGATTCCGTTGGGGGAGATACGCAGTATTTT